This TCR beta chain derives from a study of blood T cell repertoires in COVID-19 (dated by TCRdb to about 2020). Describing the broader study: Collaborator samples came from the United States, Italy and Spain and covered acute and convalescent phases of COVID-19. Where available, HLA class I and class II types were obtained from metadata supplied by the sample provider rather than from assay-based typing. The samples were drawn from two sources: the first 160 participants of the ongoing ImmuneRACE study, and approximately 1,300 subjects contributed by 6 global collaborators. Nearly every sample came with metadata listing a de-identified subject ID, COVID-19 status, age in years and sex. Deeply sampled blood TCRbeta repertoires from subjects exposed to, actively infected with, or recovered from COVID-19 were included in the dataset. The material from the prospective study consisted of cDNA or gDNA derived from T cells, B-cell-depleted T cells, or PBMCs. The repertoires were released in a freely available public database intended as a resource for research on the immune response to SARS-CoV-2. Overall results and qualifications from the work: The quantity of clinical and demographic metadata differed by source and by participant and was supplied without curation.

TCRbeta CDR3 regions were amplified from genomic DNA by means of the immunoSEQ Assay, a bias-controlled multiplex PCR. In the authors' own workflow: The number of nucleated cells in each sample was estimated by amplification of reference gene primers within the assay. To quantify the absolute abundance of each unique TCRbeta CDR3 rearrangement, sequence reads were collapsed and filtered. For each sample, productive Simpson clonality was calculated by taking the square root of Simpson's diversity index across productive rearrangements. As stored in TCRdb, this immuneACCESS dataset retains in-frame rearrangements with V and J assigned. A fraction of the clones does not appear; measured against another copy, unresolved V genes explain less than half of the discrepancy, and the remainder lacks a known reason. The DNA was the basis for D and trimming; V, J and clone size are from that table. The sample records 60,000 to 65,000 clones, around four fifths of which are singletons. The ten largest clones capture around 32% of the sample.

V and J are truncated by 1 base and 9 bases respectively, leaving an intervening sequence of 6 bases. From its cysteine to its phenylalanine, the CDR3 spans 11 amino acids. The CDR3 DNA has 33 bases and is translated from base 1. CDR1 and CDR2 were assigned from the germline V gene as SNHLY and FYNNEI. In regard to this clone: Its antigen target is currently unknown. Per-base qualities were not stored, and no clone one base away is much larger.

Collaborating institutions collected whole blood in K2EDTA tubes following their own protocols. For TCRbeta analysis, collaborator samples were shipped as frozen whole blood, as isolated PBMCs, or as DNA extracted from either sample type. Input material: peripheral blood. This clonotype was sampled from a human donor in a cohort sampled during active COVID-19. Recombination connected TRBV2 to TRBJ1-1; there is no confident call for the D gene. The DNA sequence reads TGTGCCAGCAGTGAAGTCGGTAAAGCTTTCTTT. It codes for CASSEVGKAFF.